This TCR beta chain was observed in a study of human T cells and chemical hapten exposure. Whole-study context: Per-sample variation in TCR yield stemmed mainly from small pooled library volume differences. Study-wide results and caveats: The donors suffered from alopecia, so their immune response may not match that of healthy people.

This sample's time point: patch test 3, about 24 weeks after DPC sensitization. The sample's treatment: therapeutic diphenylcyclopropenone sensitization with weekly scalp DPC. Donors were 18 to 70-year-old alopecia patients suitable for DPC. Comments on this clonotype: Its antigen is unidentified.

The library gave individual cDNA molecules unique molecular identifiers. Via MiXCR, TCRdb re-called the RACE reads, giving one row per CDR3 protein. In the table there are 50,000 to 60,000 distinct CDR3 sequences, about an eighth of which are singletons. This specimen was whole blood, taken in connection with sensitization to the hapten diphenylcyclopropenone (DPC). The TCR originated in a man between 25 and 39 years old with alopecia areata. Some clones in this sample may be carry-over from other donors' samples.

The chain's CDR3 is CASSYFPGAETQYF. CDR3 DNA: TGTGCCAGCAGTTACTTTCCGGGGGCAGAGACCCAGTACTTC. V and J are TRBV6-5 and TRBJ2-5; D is tentatively TRBD1 or TRBD2 (6 bases each). The CDR3 sequence is 14 residues long. Trimming left V 1 base short and J 4 bases short, with 10 bases between. CDR1 MNHEY and CDR2 SVGAGI come from the germline V gene.